These T cell receptor beta chains were read from a single sample in a study of shared clonotypes between healthy human individuals. Only in-frame clones appear in the TCRdb table, and some are missing; sequencing was by immunoSEQ multiplex PCR. The sample carries approximately 1,500,000 clones, approximately 96% recorded once. The specimen sequenced was naive CD4+ T cells sorted from blood. Every receptor here comes from a man aged 25-45 years in good health. Each CDR3 is given with its conserved first and last residue. Each record gives: J gene, clone size, D gene, V gene, CDR3 protein, CDR3 DNA. D genes are given only for firm matches. Clone size is given for some rows only: seen once, a few or many times, or a class if the clone is expanded.

TRBJ2-5 NA NA TRBV18 CASSPQWETQYF TGTGCCAGCTCACCACAGTGGGAGACCCAGTACTTC
TRBJ2-1 NA NA TRBV14 CASSQRLAGRAYNEQFF TGTGCCAGCAGCCAACGGTTGGCGGGTAGGGCCTACAATGAGCAGTTCTTC
TRBJ2-6 once TRBD1 TRBV29-1 CSVDDRAGANVLTF TGCAGCGTTGATGACAGGGCTGGGGCCAACGTCCTGACTTTC
TRBJ2-7 NA NA TRBV7-3 CASSLTGDQSYEQYF TGTGCCAGCAGCTTAACAGGGGATCAATCCTACGAGCAGTACTTC
TRBJ2-7 NA TRBD1 TRBV5-1 CASSSQGHGEQYF TGCGCCAGCAGCTCACAGGGGCATGGCGAGCAGTACTTC
TRBJ2-7 NA NA TRBV28 CASSLPSGASYEQYF TGTGCCAGCAGTTTGCCGTCAGGGGCCTCCTACGAGCAGTACTTC
TRBJ1-5 NA TRBD1 TRBV5-5 CASSLRGQQPQHF TGTGCCAGCAGCTTAAGGGGGCAACAGCCCCAGCATTTT
TRBJ2-1 NA TRBD2 TRBV27 CASSLRAGGSSYNEQFF TGTGCCAGCAGTTTACGGGCGGGGGGGAGCTCCTACAATGAGCAGTTCTTC
TRBJ2-3 NA TRBD1 TRBV5-4 CASSLVGQGFTDTQYF TGTGCCAGCAGCTTAGTGGGACAGGGGTTCACAGATACGCAGTATTTT
TRBJ1-5 once TRBD1 TRBV6-1 CASILTGVSNQPQHF TGTGCCAGCATCCTCACAGGGGTCAGCAATCAGCCCCAGCATTTT
TRBJ2-7 NA NA TRBV5-4 CASNPVGRNEQYF TGTGCCAGCAACCCCGTCGGTAGGAACGAGCAGTACTTC
TRBJ2-2 NA NA TRBV10-2 CASRRIETGELFF TGCGCCAGCAGGAGGATCGAAACCGGGGAGCTGTTTTTT
TRBJ2-7 NA TRBD2 TRBV4-3 CASSQESGTSGRVQGEQYF TGCGCCAGCAGCCAAGAGTCCGGGACTAGCGGGAGGGTTCAGGGCGAGCAGTACTTC
TRBJ2-7 NA NA TRBV2 CASSGDQSYEQYF TGTGCCAGCAGTGGGGACCAAAGCTACGAGCAGTACTTC
TRBJ1-5 NA NA TRBV7-9 CASSLASGGARSQPQHF TGTGCCAGCAGCTTAGCGTCCGGGGGGGCGCGGAGTCAGCCCCAGCATTTT
TRBJ1-5 NA NA TRBV2 CASSDLQGYNQPQHF TGTGCCAGCAGTGACCTGCAGGGTTACAATCAGCCCCAGCATTTT
TRBJ1-5 NA NA TRBV18 CASSREVLSGGPQHF TGTGCCAGCTCACGGGAGGTCTTGAGTGGGGGGCCCCAGCATTTT
TRBJ2-2 NA NA TRBV5-5 CASSLVGQGPNTGELFF TGTGCCAGCAGCTTGGTAGGTCAGGGTCCGAACACCGGGGAGCTGTTTTTT
TRBJ1-2 NA NA TRBV11-2 CASSLGGQGNYGYTF TGTGCCAGCAGCTTAGGCGGTCAGGGTAACTATGGCTACACCTTC
TRBJ2-1 NA TRBD2 TRBV5-4 CASSGASGRYNNEQFF TGTGCCAGCAGCGGGGCTAGCGGGAGATATAACAATGAGCAGTTCTTC
TRBJ2-5 NA NA TRBV15 CATSRADLLETQYF TGTGCCACCAGCAGAGCGGACTTGCTAGAGACCCAGTACTTC
TRBJ2-3 once NA TRBV11-2 CASSLRWLDTQYF TGTGCCAGCAGCTTAAGGTGGCTCGATACGCAGTATTTT
TRBJ1-2 NA NA TRBV6-5 CASSYSRVNYGYTF TGTGCCAGCAGTTACTCGAGGGTTAACTATGGCTACACCTTC
TRBJ2-7 NA NA TRBV14 CASSQPGPGVSSYEQYF TGTGCCAGCAGCCAACCCGGGCCGGGGGTCAGCTCCTACGAGCAGTACTTC
TRBJ2-1 once TRBD2 TRBV7-2 CASSLHLAGDDNEQFF TGTGCCAGCAGCTTGCATCTAGCGGGGGATGACAATGAGCAGTTCTTC
TRBJ1-1 NA NA TRBV2 CASRGRMNTEAFF TGTGCCAGCAGAGGCAGGATGAACACTGAAGCTTTCTTT
TRBJ2-5 NA TRBD1 TRBV5-1 CASSRGQGLRETQYF TGCGCCAGCAGCAGAGGACAGGGGCTACGGGAGACCCAGTACTTC
TRBJ2-7 few NA TRBV10-1 CASSDLLGEQYF TGCGCCAGCAGTGACCTACTCGGGGAGCAGTACTTC
TRBJ1-4 NA NA TRBV5-1 CASSSNQGERLFF TGCGCCAGCAGCAGTAATCAGGGAGAGAGGCTGTTTTTT
TRBJ2-1 NA TRBD2 TRBV5-4 CASSISGSSYNEQFF TGTGCCAGCAGCATTAGCGGGAGCTCCTACAATGAGCAGTTCTTC
TRBJ1-4 NA NA TRBV27 CASSQGVGEKLFF TGTGCCAGCAGTCAGGGTGTCGGAGAAAAACTGTTTTTT
TRBJ1-2 NA NA TRBV18 CASSPRTQDYGYTF TGTGCCAGCTCACCCCGTACACAAGACTATGGCTACACCTTC
TRBJ2-7 once NA TRBV7-6 CASSLGLGIAYEQYF TGTGCCAGCAGCTTAGGGCTGGGGATCGCCTACGAGCAGTACTTC
TRBJ2-6 NA TRBD1 TRBV19 CASSTQGQGAGANVLTF TGTGCCAGTAGTACCCAGGGACAGGGGGCTGGGGCCAACGTCCTGACTTTC
TRBJ2-1 NA TRBD1 TRBV6-5 CASNGDRAGNNEQFF TGTGCCAGCAATGGGGACAGGGCGGGGAACAATGAGCAGTTCTTC
TRBJ2-7 NA TRBD2 TRBV6-1 CASEALGLADYEQYF TGTGCCAGCGAAGCTCTCGGCCTAGCGGACTACGAGCAGTACTTC
TRBJ2-7 once NA TRBV10-2 CASSEGEVWVYEQYF TGCGCCAGCAGTGAGGGGGAGGTGTGGGTCTACGAGCAGTACTTC
TRBJ2-3 once NA TRBV25-1 CASSVDLTDTQYF TGTGCCAGCAGTGTGGATCTCACAGATACGCAGTATTTT
TRBJ1-1 NA NA TRBV7-9 CVAVSEAFF TGTGTCGCGGTATCTGAAGCTTTCTTT
TRBJ2-1 NA TRBD2 TRBV5-1 CASSLPTSGRNEQFF TGCGCCAGCAGCTTGCCGACTAGCGGGAGAAATGAGCAGTTCTTC
TRBJ2-5 NA NA TRBV19 CASSINRGGQETQYF TGTGCCAGTAGTATAAACAGGGGAGGACAAGAGACCCAGTACTTC
TRBJ1-5 NA TRBD1 TRBV7-2 CASSTGQFNQPQHF TGTGCCAGCAGCACGGGACAGTTCAATCAGCCCCAGCATTTT
TRBJ2-7 NA NA TRBV10-2 CASSEGNEQYF TGCGCCAGCAGTGAGGGGAACGAGCAGTACTTC
TRBJ1-2 NA NA TRBV5-8 CARWRVTYGYTF TGTGCCAGGTGGAGGGTAACCTATGGCTACACCTTC
TRBJ2-2 NA NA TRBV5-1 CASSLSMNTGELFF TGCGCCAGCAGCTTGAGCATGAACACCGGGGAGCTGTTTTTT
TRBJ2-2 NA NA TRBV5-1 CASSRDSTGELFF TGCGCCAGCAGCCGAGATAGCACCGGGGAGCTGTTTTTT
TRBJ2-7 few NA TRBV7-9 CASSLESGVEQYF TGTGCCAGCAGCTTAGAGTCAGGGGTCGAGCAGTACTTC
TRBJ2-2 NA NA TRBV9 CASSVVPGILGAGELFF TGTGCCAGCAGCGTAGTCCCCGGAATTTTAGGCGCCGGGGAGCTGTTTTTT
TRBJ2-3 NA TRBD2 TRBV10-2 CATSASGRTDTQYF TGCGCCACCTCAGCTAGCGGGAGGACAGATACGCAGTATTTT
TRBJ1-2 NA NA TRBV11-2 CASRRQGRSFGYTF TGTGCCAGCAGACGGCAGGGGCGGTCTTTCGGCTACACCTTC
TRBJ2-7 NA NA TRBV28 CASSARTAYEQYF TGTGCCAGCAGTGCACGGACAGCCTACGAGCAGTACTTC
TRBJ2-5 NA NA TRBV18 CASSQFKVGGTETQYF TGTGCCAGCTCACAGTTCAAAGTGGGGGGTACAGAGACCCAGTACTTC
TRBJ2-5 NA TRBD1 TRBV7-9 CASRHTTGSATQYF TGTGCCAGCAGACATACGACAGGGTCTGCGACCCAGTACTTC
TRBJ2-3 NA TRBD1 TRBV10-2 CASSEPHIWTGGRHTDTQYF TGCGCCAGCAGTGAGCCTCATATATGGACAGGGGGAAGACACACAGATACGCAGTATTTT
TRBJ2-7 NA NA TRBV19 CASSSEGVPRYEQYF TGTGCCAGTAGCTCAGAGGGGGTTCCCCGCTACGAGCAGTACTTC